The sequence of this T cell receptor beta chain was determined in a study of metastatic and nonmetastatic thyroid tumors. For the study at large: Blood and tumor or nodule tissue repertoires from malignant and benign thyroid patients were compared. General study results and limits: It was reportedly found that TCR beta diversity was significantly higher in malignant thyroid tumors than in benign nodules, a difference seen in both blood and tumor samples.

Comments on this clone: The antigen is unknown.

In the original processing: The study's classifier, a distant-metastasis tool for papillary thyroid cancer, was built using CDR3 differences across clinicopathological groups. With MiXCR, TCRdb reprocessed the PCR reads. The V and J calls follow TCRdb's processing rather than the paper's. The sample shows about 20,000 clones, under 35% of them seen only once. Every patient was untreated before thyroid surgery. Trimming stripped 4 bases from V and 1 base from J, with 11 bases between. Germline lookup yields CDR1 MNHNS and CDR2 SASEGT. This CDR3 has 15 residues. The TCR comes from a female donor with papillary thyroid cancer or a benign thyroid nodule (not recorded which). Some clones in this sample may be carry-over from other donors' samples. This chain uses TRBV6-1 with TRBJ2-4; no reliable D call. Material: tumor tissue. CDR3 DNA sequence: TGTGCCAGCAGTGCTAGTGAGGTTGCCAAAAACATTCAGTACTTC. It yields the protein CASSASEVAKNIQYF.